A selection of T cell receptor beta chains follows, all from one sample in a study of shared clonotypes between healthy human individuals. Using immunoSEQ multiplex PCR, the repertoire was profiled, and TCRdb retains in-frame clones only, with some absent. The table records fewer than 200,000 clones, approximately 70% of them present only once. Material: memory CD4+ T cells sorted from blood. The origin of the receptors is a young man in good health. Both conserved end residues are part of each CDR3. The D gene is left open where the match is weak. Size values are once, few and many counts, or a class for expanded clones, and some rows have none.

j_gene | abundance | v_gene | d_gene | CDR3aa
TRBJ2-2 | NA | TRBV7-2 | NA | CASSLVPTGELFF
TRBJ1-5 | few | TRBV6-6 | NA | CASSPQGHQPQHF
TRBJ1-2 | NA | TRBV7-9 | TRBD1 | CASSLDRGWSGYTF
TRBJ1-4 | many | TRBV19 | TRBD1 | CASSPGDRENEKLFF
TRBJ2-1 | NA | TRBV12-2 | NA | CASRPRLATYNEQFF
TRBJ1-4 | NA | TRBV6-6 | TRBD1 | CASSQDRGGGKLFF
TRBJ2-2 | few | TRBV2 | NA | CASSESRTGELFF
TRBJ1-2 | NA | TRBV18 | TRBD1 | CASSPGQIYGYTF
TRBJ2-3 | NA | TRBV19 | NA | CASSQRPTDTQYF
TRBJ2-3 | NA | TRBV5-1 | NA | CASGGAEARTDTQYF
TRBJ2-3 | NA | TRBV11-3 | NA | CASSLWDGGDTQYF
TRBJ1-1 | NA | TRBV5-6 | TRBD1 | CASSKWQGGLNTEAFF
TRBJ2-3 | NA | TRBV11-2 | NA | CASRTRGDTQYF
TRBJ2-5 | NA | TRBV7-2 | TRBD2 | CASSLVASGIPSGAQYF
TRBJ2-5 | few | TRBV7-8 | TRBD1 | CASSSRTGLTSQETQYF
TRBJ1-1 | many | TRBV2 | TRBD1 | CASSQQGARRILTEAFF
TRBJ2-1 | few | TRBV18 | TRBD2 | CASSPPGGRTHEQFF
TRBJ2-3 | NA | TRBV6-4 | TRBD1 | CASSEMGTASTDTQYF
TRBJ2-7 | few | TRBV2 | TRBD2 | CASSEELAGGGEQYF
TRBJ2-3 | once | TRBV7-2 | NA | CASSLDSSTDTQYF
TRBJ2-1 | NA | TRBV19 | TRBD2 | CASNPSSGSTYNEQFF
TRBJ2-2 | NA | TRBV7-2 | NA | CASSSYRAPGELFF
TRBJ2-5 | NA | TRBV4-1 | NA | CASSQELLGAPPTRETQYF
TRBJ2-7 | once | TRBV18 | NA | CASSPIQGMRYF
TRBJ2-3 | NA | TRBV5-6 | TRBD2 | CASSLGLAADTQYF
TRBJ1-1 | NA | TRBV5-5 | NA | CASSPDTSGVGTEAFF
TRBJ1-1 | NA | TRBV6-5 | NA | CASRTFDRLNTEAFF
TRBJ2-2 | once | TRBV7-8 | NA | CASSFQGTGELFF
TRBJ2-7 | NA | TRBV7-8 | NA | CASSDSYEQYF
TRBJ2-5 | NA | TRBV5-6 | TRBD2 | CASSLGLAGAQETQYF
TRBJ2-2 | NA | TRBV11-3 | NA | CASSLPGTGELFF
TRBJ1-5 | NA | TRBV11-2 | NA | CASSLERGNNGRQPQHF
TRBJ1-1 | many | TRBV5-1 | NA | CASSVVGGEAFF
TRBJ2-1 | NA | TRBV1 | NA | CTSSQRGLHYNEQFF
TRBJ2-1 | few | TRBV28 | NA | CASSVYNEQFF
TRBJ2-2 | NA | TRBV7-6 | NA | CASADLRGRGTGELFF
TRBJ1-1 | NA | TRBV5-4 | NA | CASSLAGQGGAAFF
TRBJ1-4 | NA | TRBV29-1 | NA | CSVGRVGKLFF
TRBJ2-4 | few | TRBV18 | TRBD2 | CASSMSREDIQYF
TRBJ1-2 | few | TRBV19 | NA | CASSIGQYGYTF
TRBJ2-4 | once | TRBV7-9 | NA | CASSLEAGAKNIQYF
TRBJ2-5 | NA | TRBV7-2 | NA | CASSKTVGETQYF
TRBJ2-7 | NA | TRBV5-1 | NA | CASSLAGPGGEQYF
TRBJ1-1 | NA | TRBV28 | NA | CASTKGGKRGAFF
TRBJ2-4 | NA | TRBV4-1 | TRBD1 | CASSQDQNRGKNIQYF
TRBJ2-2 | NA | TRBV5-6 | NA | CASSDDGLFTGELFF
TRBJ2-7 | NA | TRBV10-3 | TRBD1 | CAISTGTGTYEQYF
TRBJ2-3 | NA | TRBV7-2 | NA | CASSPSRGGPTQYF
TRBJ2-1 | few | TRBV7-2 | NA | CASSLARVSNEQFF